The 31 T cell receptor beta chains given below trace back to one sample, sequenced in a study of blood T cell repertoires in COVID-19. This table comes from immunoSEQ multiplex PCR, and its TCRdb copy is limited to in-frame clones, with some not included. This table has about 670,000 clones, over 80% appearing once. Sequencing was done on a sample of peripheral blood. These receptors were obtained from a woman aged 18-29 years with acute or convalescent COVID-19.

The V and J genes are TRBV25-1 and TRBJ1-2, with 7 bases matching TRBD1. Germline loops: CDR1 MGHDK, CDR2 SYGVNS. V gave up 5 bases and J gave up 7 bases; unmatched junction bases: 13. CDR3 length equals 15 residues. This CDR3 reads CASSSLGQRVGGYTF. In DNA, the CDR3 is TGTGCCAGCAGTTCCCTGGGACAGCGAGTGGGTGGCTACACCTTC.

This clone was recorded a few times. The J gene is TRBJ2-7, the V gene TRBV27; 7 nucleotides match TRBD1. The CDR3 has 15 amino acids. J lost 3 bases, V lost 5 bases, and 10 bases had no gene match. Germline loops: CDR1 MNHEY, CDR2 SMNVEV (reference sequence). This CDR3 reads CASSPWDRSHYEQYF. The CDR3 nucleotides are TGTGCCAGCAGTCCATGGGACAGATCCCACTACGAGCAGTACTTC.

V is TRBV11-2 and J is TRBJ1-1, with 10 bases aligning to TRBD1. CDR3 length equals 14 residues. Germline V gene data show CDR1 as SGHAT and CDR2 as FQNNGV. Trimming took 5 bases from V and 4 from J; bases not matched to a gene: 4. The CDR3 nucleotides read TGTGCCAGCAGCCCCCGGGACAGGGGCACTGAAGCTTTCTTT. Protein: CASSPRDRGTEAFF. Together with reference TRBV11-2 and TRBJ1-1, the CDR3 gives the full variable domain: EAGVAQSPRYKIIEKRQSVAFWCNPISGHATLYWYQQILGQGPKLLIQFQNNGVVDDSQLPKDRFSAERLKGVDSTLKIQPAKLEDSAVYLCASSPRDRGTEAFFGQGTRLTVV.

CDR3 DNA: TGTGCCAGCTCGCTGGGCCCGAAAAACAATGAGCAGTTCTTC. Translation: CASSLGPKNNEQFF. J is TRBJ2-1 and V is TRBV9; D ambiguous. V lost 7 bases and J lost 5, with 16 bases in between. The CDR3 has 14 residues. Germline V CDR1 and CDR2: SGDLS, YYNGEE.

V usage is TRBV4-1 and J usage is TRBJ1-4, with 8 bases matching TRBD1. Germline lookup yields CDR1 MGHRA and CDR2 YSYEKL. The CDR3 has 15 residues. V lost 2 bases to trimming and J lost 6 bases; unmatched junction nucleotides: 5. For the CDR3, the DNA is TGCGCCAGCAGCCAATCAGGGACAGGTCATGAAAAACTGTTTTTT. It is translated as CASSQSGTGHEKLFF.

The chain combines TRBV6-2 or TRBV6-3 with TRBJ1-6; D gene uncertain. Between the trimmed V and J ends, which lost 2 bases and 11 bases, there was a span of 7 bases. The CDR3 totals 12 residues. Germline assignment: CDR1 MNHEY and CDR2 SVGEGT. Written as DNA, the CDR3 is TGTGCCAGCAGTTACGGGCTCCCACCCCTCCACTTT. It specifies CASSYGLPPLHF.

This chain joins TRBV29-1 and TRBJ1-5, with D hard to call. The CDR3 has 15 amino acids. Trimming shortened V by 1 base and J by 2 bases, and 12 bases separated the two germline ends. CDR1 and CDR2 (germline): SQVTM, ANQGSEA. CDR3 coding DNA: TGCAGCGTTGAAGTGGCGGGTACGGGCAATCAGCCCCAGCATTTT. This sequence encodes CSVEVAGTGNQPQHF.

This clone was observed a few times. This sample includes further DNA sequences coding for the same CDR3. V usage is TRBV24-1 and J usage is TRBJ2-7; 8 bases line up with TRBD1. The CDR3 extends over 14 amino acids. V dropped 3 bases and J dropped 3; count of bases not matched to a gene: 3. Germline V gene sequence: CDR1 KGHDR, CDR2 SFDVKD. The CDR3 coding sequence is TGTGCCACCAGTGATCCTGGACAGGGCTACGAGCAGTACTTC. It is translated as CATSDPGQGYEQYF.

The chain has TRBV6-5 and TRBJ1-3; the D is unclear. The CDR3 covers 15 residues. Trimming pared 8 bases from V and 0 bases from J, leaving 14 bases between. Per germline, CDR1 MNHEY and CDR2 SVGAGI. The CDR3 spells CASEPDTGSGNTIYF. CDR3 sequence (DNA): TGTGCCAGCGAGCCCGACACCGGCTCTGGAAACACCATATATTTT.

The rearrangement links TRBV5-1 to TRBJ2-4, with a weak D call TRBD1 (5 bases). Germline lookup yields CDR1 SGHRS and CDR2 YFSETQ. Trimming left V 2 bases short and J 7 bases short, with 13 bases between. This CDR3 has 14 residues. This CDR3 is CASSLGRDWNIQYF. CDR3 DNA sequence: TGCGCCAGCAGCTTAGGCAGGGATTGGAACATTCAGTACTTC. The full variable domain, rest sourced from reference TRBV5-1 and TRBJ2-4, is KAGVTQTPRYLIKTRGQQVTLSCSPISGHRSVSWYQQTPGQGLQFLFEYFSETQRNKGNFPGRFSGRQFSNSRSEMNVSTLELGDSALYLCASSLGRDWNIQYFGAGTRLSVL.

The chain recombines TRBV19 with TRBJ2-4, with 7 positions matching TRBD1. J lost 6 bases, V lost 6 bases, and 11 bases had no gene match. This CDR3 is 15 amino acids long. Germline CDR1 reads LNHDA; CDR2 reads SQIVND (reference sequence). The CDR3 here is CASSPGTVRANIQYF. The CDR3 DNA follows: TGTGCCAGTAGCCCCGGGACAGTGAGAGCAAACATTCAGTACTTC.

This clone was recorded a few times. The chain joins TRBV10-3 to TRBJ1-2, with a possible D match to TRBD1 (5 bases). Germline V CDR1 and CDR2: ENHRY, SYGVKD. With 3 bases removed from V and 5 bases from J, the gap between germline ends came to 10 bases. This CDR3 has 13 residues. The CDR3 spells CAISDGGAYGYTF. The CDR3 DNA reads TGTGCCATCAGTGACGGGGGAGCGTATGGCTACACCTTC.

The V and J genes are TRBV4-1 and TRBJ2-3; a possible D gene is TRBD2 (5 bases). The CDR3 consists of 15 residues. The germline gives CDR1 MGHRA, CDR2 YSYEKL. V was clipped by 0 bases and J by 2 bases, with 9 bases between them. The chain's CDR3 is CASSQEVGDTDTQYF. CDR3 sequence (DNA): TGCGCCAGCAGCCAAGAGGTCGGGGACACAGATACGCAGTATTTT.

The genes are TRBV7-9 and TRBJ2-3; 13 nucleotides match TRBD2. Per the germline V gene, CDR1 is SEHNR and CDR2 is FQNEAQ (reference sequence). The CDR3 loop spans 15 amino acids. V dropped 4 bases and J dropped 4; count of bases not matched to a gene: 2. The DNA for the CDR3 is TGTGCCAGCAGCTCGACTAGCGGGGGGTCAGATACGCAGTATTTT. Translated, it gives CASSSTSGGSDTQYF.

Written as DNA, the CDR3 is TGTGCCAGCAGTGTGCGGCTAGCGGCTAACACCGGGGAGCTGTTTTTT. Its translation is CASSVRLAANTGELFF. J is TRBJ2-2 and V is TRBV2, with 7 bases fitting TRBD2. Germline values: CDR1 SNHLY, CDR2 FYNNEI. The CDR3 spans 16 residues. The V and J ends lost 4 bases and 2 bases, in that order; junction bases with no gene match: 7. Full variable domain (remainder filled in from reference TRBV2 and TRBJ2-2): EPEVTQTPSHQVTQMGQEVILRCVPISNHLYFYWYRQILGQKVEFLVSFYNNEISEKSEIFDDQFSVERPDGSNFTLKIRSTKLEDSAMYFCASSVRLAANTGELFFGEGSRLTVL.

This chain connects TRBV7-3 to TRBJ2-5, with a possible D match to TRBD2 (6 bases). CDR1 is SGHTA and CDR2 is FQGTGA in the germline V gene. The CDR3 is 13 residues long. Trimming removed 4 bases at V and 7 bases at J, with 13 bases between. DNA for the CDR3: TGTGCCAGCAGCTCTAGGGTCGGGGGGACCCAGTACTTC. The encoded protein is CASSSRVGGTQYF.

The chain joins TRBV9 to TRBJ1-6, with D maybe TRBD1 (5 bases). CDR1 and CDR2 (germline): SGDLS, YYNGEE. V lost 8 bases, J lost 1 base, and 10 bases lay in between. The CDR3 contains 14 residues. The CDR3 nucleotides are TGTGCCAGTTCCAGGGCTTCCTATAATTCACCCCTCCACTTT. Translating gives CASSRASYNSPLHF.

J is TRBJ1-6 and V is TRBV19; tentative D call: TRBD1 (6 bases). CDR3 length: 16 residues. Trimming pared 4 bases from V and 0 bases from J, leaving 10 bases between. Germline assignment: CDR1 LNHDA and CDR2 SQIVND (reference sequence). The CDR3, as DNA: TGTGCCAGTAGTACGACAGGTAGCTCCTATAATTCACCCCTCCACTTT. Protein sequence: CASSTTGSSYNSPLHF.

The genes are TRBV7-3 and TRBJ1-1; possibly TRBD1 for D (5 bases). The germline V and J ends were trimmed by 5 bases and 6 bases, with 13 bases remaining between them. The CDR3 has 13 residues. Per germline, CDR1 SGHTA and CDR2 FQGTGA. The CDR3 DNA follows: TGTGCCAGCAGCCCCAGCGGGGCAGCTGAAGCTTTCTTT. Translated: CASSPSGAAEAFF.

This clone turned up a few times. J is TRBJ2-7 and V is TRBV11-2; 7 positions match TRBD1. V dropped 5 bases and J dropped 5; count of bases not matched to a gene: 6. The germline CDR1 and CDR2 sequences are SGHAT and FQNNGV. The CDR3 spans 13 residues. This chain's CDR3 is CASSHTGVNEQYF. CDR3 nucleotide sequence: TGTGCCAGCAGCCACACAGGGGTTAACGAGCAGTACTTC.

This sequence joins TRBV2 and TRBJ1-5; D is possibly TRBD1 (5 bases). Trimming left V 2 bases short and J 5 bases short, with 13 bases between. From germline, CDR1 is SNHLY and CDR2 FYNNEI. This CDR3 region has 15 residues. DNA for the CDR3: TGTGCCAGCAGTGAAACAGGTGACTTTTATCAGCCCCAGCATTTT. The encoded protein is CASSETGDFYQPQHF.

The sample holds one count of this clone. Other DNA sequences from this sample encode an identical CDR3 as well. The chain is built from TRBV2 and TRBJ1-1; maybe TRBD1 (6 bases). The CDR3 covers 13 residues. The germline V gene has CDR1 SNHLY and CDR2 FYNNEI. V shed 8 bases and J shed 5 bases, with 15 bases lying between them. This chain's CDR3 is CASSGGWGTEAFF. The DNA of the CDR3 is TGTGCCAGCTCGGGGGGCTGGGGGACTGAAGCTTTCTTT.

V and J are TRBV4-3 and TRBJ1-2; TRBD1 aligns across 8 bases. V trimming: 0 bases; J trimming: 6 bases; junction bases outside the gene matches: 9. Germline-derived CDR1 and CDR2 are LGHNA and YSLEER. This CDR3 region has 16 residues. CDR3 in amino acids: CASSQDLRQGTHGYTF. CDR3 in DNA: TGCGCCAGCAGCCAAGATCTGAGACAGGGGACCCATGGCTACACCTTC.

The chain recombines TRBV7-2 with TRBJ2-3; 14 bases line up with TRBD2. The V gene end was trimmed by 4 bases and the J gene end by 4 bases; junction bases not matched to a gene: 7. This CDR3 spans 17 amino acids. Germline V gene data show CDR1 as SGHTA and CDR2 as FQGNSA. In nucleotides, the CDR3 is TGTGCCAGCAGCTGGACTAGCGGGGGGCCTCGGGCAGATACGCAGTATTTT. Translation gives CASSWTSGGPRADTQYF. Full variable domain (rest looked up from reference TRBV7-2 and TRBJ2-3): GAGVSQSPSNKVTEKGKDVELRCDPISGHTALYWYRQSLGQGLEFLIYFQGNSAPDKSGLPSDRFSAERTGGSVSTLTIQRTQQEDSAVYLCASSWTSGGPRADTQYFGPGTRLTVL.

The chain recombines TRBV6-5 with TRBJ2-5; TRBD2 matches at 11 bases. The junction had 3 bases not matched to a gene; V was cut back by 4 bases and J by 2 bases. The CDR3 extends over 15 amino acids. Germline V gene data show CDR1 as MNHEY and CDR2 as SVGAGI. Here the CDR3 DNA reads TGTGCCAGCAGTTTTCGACTAGCGGGGCAAGAGACCCAGTACTTC. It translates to CASSFRLAGQETQYF.

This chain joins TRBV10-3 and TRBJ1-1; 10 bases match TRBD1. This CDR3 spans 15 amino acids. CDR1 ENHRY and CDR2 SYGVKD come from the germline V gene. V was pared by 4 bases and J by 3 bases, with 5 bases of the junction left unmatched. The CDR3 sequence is CAISVRGTGDTEAFF. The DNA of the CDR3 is TGTGCCATCAGTGTAAGGGGGACAGGGGACACTGAAGCTTTCTTT.

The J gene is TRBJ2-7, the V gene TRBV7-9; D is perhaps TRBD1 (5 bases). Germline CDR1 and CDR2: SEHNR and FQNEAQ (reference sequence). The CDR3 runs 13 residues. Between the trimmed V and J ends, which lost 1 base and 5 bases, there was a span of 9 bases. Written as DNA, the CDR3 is TGTGCCAGCAGCTTAGAGGGGCGTGACGAGCAGTACTTC. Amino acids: CASSLEGRDEQYF.

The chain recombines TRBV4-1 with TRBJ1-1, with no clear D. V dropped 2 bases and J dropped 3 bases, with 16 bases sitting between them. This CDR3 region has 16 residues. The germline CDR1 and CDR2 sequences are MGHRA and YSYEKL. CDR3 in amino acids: CASSQPDWVEYTEAFF. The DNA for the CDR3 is TGCGCCAGCAGCCAACCCGACTGGGTCGAGTACACTGAAGCTTTCTTT.

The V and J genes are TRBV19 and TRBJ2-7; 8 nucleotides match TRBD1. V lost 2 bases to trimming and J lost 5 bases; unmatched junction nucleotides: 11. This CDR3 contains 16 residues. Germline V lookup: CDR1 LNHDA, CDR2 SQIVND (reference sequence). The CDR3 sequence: CASSIQGALLSDEQYF. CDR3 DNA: TGTGCCAGTAGTATACAGGGGGCGCTTCTATCCGACGAGCAGTACTTC.

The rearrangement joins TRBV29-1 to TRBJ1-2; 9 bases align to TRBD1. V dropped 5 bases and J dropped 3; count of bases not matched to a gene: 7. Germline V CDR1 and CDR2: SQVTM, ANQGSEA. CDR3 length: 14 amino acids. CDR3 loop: CSVQKTGGDYGYTF. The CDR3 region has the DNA TGCAGCGTTCAAAAGACAGGGGGTGACTATGGCTACACCTTC.

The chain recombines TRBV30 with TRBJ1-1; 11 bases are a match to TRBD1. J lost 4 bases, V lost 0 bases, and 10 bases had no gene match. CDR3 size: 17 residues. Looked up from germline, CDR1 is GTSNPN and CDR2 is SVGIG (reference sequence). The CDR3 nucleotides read TGTGCCTGGAGTGTAGCGCGGACAGGGGGCCAGGTCACTGAAGCTTTCTTT. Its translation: CAWSVARTGGQVTEAFF.